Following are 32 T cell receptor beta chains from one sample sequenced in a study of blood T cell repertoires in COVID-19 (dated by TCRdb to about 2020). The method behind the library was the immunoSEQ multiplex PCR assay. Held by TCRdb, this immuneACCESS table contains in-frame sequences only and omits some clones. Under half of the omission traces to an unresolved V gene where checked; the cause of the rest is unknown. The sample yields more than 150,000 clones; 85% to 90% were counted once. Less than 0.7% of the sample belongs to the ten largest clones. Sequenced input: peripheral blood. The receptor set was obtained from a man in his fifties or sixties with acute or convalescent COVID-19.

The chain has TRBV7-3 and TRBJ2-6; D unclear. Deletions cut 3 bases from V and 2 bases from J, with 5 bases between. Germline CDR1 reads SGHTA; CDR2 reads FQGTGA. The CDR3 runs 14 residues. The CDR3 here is CASSLTPGANVLTF. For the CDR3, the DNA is TGTGCCAGCAGCTTGACACCTGGGGCCAACGTCCTGACTTTC.

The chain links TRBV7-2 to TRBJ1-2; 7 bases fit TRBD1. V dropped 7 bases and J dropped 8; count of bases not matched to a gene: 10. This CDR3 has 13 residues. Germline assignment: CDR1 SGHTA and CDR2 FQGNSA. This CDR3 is CASTDFPGGGYTF. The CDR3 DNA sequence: TGTGCCAGCACCGATTTCCCAGGGGGGGGCTACACCTTC.

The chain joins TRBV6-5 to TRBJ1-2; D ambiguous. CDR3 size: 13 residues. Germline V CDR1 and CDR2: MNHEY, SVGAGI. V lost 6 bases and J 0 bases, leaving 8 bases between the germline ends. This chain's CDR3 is CASRPTSNYGYTF. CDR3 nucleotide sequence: TGTGCCAGCAGGCCCACATCTAACTATGGCTACACCTTC.

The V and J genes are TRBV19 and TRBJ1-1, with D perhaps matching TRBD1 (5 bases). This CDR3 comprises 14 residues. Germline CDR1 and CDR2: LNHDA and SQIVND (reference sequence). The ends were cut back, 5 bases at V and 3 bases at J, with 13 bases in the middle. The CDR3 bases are TGTGCCAGTAGTCCACAGGCAATATACACTGAAGCTTTCTTT. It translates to CASSPQAIYTEAFF. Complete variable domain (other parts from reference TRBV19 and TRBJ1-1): DGGITQSPKYLFRKEGQNVTLSCEQNLNHDAMYWYRQDPGQGLRLIYYSQIVNDFQKGDIAEGYSVSREKKESFPLTVTSAQKNPTAFYLCASSPQAIYTEAFFGQGTRLTVV.

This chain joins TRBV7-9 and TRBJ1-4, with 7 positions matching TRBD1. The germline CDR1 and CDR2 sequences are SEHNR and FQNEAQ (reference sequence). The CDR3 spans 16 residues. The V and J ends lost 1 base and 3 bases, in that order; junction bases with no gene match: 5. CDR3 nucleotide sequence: TGTGCCAGCAGCTTAGGCGACAGGGTACCTAATGAAAAACTGTTTTTT. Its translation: CASSLGDRVPNEKLFF.

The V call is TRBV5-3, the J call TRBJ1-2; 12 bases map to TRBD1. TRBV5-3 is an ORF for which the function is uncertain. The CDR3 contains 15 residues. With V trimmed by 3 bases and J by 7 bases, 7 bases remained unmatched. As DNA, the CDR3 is TGTGCCAGAAGCTCCCCGGGACAGGGGGCCTCTGGCTACACCTTC. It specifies CARSSPGQGASGYTF.

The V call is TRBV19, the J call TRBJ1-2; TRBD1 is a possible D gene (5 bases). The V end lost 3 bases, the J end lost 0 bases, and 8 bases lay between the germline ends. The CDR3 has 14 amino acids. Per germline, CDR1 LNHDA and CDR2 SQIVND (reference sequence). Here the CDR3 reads CASSIQGTNYGYTF. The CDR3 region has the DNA TGTGCCAGTAGTATCCAGGGAACTAACTATGGCTACACCTTC.

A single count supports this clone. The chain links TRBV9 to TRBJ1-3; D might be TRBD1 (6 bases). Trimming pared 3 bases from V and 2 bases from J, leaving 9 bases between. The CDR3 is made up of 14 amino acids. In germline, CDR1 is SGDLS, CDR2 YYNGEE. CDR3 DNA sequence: TGTGCCAGCAGCGCGGGGGGCCCTGGAAACACCATATATTTT. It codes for CASSAGGPGNTIYF. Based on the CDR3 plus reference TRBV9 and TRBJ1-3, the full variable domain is DSGVTQTPKHLITATGQRVTLRCSPRSGDLSVYWYQQSLDQGLQFLIQYYNGEERAKGNILERFSAQQFPDLHSELNLSSLELGDSALYFCASSAGGPGNTIYFGEGSWLTVV.

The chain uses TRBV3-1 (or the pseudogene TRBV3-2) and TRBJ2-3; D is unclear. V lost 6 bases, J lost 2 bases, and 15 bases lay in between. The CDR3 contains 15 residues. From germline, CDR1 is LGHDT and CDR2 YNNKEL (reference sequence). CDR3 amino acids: CASSPTGFYTDTQYF. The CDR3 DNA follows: TGTGCCAGCAGTCCAACCGGGTTTTACACAGATACGCAGTATTTT.

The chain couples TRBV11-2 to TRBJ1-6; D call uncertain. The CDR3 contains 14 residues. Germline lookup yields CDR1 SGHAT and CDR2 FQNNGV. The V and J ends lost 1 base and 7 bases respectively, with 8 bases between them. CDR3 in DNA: TGTGCCAGCAGCTTAGCACAAAACAATTCACCCCTCCACTTT. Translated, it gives CASSLAQNNSPLHF.

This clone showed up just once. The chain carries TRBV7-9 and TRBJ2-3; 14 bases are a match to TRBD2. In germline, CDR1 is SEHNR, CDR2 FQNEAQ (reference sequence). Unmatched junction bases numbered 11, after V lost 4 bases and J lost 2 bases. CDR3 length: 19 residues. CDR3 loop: CASSYLGTSGSWDTDTQYF. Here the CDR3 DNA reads TGTGCCAGCAGCTACCTGGGGACTAGCGGGAGCTGGGACACAGATACGCAGTATTTT.

DNA for the CDR3: TGTGCCAGCGGGCCTGGGACAGGGGTCTACAATGAGCAGTTCTTC. Amino acid sequence: CASGPGTGVYNEQFF. The V gene is TRBV27, the J gene TRBJ2-1, with 10 bases fitting TRBD1. V lost 8 bases and J lost 3; bases outside the gene matches: 7. Germline-derived CDR1 and CDR2 are MNHEY and SMNVEV (reference sequence). The CDR3 has 15 residues.

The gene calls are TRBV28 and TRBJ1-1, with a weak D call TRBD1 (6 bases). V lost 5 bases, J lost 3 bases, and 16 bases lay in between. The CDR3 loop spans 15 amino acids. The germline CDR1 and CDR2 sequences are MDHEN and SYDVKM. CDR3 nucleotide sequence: TGTGCCAGCAGTGGCCATGCGGGGGCGGACACTGAAGCTTTCTTT. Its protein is CASSGHAGADTEAFF.

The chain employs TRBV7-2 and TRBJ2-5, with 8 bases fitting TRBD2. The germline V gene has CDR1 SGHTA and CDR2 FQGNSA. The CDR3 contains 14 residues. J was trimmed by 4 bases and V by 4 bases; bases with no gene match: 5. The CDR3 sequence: CASSSPGGRETQYF. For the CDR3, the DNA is TGTGCCAGCAGCTCACCGGGGGGGCGAGAGACCCAGTACTTC.

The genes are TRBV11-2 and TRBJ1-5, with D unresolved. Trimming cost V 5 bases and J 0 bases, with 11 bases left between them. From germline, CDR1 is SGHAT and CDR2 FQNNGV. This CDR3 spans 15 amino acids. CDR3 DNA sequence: TGTGCCAGCAGCCTAGGAGTGTATAGCAATCAGCCCCAGCATTTT. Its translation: CASSLGVYSNQPQHF.

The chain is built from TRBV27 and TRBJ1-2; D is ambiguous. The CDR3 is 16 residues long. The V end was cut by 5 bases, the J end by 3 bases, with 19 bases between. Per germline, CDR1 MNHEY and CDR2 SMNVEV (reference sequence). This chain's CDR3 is CASSPGNSRAYYGYTF. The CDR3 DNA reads TGTGCCAGCAGTCCGGGGAACAGTCGGGCCTACTATGGCTACACCTTC.

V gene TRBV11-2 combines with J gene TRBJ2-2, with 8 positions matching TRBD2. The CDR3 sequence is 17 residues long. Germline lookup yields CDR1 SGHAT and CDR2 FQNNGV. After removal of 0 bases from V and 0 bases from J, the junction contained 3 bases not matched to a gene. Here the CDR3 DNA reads TGTGCCAGCAGCTTAGATTCCGGGGGGGCGAACACCGGGGAGCTGTTTTTT. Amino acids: CASSLDSGGANTGELFF.

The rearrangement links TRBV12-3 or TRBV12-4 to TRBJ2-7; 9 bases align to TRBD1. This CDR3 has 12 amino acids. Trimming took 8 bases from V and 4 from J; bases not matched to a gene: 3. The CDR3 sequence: CASRTGAYEQYF. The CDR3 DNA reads TGTGCCAGCCGGACAGGGGCTTACGAGCAGTACTTC.

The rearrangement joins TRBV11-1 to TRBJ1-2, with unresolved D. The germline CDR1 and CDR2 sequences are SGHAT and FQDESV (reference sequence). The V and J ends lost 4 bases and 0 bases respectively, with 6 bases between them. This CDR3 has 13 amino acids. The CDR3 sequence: CASSSGTNYGYTF. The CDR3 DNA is TGTGCCAGCAGCTCGGGGACTAACTATGGCTACACCTTC.

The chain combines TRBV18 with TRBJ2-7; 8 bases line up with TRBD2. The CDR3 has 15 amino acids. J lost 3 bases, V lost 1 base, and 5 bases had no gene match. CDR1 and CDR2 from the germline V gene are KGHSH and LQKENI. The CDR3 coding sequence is TGTGCCAGCTCACCACGGACGGGGGGGAGCTACGAGCAGTACGTC. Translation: CASSPRTGGSYEQYV.

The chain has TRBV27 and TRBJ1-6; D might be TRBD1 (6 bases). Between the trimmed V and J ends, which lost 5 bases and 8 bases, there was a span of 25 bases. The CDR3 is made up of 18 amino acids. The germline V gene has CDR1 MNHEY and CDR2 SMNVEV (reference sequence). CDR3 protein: CASSTKYRGGGLDSPLHF. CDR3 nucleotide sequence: TGTGCCAGCAGTACCAAATATAGGGGAGGGGGTCTGGATTCACCCCTCCACTTT.

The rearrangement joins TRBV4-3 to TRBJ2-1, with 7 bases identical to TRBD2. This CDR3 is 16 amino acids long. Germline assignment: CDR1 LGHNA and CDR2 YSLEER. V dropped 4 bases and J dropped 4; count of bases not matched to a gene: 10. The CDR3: CASSLRHSGPYNEQFF. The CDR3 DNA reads TGCGCCAGCAGCCTACGACATAGCGGGCCTTACAATGAGCAGTTCTTC.

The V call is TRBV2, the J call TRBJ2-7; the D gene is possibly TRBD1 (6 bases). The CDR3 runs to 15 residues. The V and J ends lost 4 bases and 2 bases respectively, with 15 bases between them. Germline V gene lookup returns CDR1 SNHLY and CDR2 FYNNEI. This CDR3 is CASSVEGWGPYEQYF. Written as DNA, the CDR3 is TGTGCCAGCAGTGTTGAGGGATGGGGGCCCTACGAGCAGTACTTC.

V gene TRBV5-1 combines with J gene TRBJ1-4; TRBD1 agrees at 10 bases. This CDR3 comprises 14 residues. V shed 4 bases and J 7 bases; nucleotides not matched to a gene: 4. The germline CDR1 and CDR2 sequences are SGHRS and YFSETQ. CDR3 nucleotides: TGCGCCAGCAGCCCGGGACAGGGGAGTGAAAAACTGTTTTTT. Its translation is CASSPGQGSEKLFF.

CDR3 nucleotides: TGTGCCAGCAGTTATACCGGGACAGGCAACTATGGCTACACCTTC. It specifies CASSYTGTGNYGYTF. The chain has TRBV27 and TRBJ1-2, with TRBD1 identical over 8 bases. With V trimmed by 4 bases and J by 2 bases, 6 bases remained unmatched. Germline lookup yields CDR1 MNHEY and CDR2 SMNVEV (reference sequence). This CDR3 comprises 15 residues.

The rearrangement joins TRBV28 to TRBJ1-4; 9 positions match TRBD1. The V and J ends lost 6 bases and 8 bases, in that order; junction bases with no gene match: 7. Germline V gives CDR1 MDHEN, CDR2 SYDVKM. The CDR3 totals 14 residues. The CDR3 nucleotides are TGTGCCAGCAGGTCACAGGGGGCAGGGGAAAAACTGTTTTTT. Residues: CASRSQGAGEKLFF.

DNA for the CDR3: TGTGCCAGCAGTTTAGGCGGCAGGGGAATGGGTCAGCCCCAGCATTTT. Translation: CASSLGGRGMGQPQHF. This chain connects TRBV27 to TRBJ1-5; D is possibly TRBD1 (6 bases). CDR3 length: 16 residues. Trimming stripped 2 bases from V and 6 bases from J, with 17 bases between. Germline CDR1 is MNHEY and CDR2 is SMNVEV (reference sequence).

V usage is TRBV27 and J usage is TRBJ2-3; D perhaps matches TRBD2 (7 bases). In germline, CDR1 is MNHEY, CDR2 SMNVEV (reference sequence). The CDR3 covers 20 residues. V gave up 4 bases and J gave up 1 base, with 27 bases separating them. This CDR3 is CASSSNFGGAVPPRTDTQYF. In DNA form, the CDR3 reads TGTGCCAGCAGTTCCAATTTTGGGGGGGCGGTGCCCCCTCGCACAGATACGCAGTATTTT.

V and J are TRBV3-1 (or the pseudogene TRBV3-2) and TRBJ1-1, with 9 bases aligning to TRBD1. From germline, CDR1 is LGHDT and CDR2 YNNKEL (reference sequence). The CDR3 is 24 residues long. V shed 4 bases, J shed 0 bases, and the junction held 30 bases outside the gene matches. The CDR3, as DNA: TGTGCCAGCAGCCCACCCGGGACAGGGTTTCTCGACCCTCGTGGATGGGGGGTGAACACTGAAGCTTTCTTT. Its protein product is CASSPPGTGFLDPRGWGVNTEAFF.

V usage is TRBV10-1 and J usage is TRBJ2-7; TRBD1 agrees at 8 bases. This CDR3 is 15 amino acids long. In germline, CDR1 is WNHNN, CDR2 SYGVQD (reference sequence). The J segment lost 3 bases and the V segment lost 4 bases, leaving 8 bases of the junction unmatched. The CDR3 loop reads CASSGSPTGVYEQYF. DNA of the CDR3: TGCGCCAGCAGTGGTTCTCCGACAGGGGTCTACGAGCAGTACTTC.

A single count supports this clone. CDR3 bases: TGCGCCAGCAGCCAAGGGGGACTATACAATGAGCAGTTCTTC. Protein sequence: CASSQGGLYNEQFF. This chain uses TRBV4-1 with TRBJ2-1, with 7 bases fitting TRBD2. The J segment lost 4 bases and the V segment lost 1 base, leaving 1 base of the junction unmatched. CDR3 length: 14 amino acids. CDR1 is MGHRA, CDR2 YSYEKL, per germline.

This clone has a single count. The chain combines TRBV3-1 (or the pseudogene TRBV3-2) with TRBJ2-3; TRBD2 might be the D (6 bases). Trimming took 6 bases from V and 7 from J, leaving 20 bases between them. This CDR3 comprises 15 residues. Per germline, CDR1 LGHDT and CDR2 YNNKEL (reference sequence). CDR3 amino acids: CASSQRAPGGHTQYF. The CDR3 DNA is TGTGCCAGCAGTCAGCGGGCCCCGGGTGGTCATACGCAGTATTTT.